The T cell receptor (beta chain) under discussion was sequenced for a study of cytomegalovirus exposure and HLA in healthy donors. Study observations and caveats: Testing in vitro showed three CMV-associated chains specific for CMV antigens.

This clone was seen a single time. Its specificity is unknown. Using immunoSEQ multiplex PCR, the repertoire was profiled, and TCRdb retains in-frame clones only, with some absent. This sample has 150,000 to 200,000 clones, with under 95% found just once. The CDR3 is 13 amino acids. After removal of 9 bases from V and 3 bases from J, the junction contained 4 bases not matched to a gene. Germline CDR1 MDHEN, CDR2 SYDVKM. The TCR was taken from a woman under 30 in good health and CMV-seropositive. The V call is TRBV28, the J call TRBJ2-7; 11 nucleotides align to TRBD1. Sequenced: PBMCs. CDR3 amino acids: CASGQGANYEQYF. The CDR3 DNA follows: TGTGCCAGTGGACAGGGGGCGAACTACGAGCAGTACTTC.